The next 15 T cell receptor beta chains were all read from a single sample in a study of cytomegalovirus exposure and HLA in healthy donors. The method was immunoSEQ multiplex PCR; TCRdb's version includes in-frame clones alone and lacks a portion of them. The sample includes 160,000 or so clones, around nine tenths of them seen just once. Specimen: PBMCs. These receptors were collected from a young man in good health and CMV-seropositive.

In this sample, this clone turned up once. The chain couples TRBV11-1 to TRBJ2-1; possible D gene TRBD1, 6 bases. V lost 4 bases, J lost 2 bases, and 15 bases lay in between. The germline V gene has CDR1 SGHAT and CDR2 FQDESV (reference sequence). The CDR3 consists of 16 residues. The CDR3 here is CASSSQGTLPYNEQFF. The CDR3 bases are TGTGCCAGCAGCTCACAGGGTACCCTTCCCTACAATGAGCAGTTCTTC. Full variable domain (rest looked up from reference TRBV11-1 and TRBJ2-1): EAEVAQSPRYKITEKSQAVAFWCDPISGHATLYWYRQILGQGPELLVQFQDESVVDDSQLPKDRFSAERLKGVDSTLKIQPAELGDSAMYLCASSSQGTLPYNEQFFGPGTRLTVL.

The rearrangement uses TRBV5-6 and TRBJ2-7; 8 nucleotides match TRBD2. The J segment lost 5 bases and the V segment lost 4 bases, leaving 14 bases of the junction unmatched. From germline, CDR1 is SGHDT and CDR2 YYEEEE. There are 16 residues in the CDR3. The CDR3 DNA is TGTGCCAGCAGCCGAATAGGCGCACTAGCGGTTAACGAGCAGTACTTC. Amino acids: CASSRIGALAVNEQYF.

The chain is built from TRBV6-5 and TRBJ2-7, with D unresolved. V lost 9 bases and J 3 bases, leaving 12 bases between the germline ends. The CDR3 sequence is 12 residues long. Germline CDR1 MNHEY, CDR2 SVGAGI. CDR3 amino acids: CASTDQNYEQYF. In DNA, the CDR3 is TGTGCCAGTACAGACCAAAACTACGAGCAGTACTTC.

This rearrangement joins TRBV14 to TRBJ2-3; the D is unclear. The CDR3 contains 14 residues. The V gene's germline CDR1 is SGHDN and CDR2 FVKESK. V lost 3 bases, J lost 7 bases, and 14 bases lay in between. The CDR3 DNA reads TGTGCCAGCAGCCACCCTCTTGCCAGAAATACGCAGTATTTT. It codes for CASSHPLARNTQYF.

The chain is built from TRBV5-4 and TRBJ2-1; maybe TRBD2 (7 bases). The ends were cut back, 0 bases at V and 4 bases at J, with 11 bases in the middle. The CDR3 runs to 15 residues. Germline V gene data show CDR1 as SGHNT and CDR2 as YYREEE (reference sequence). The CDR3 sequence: CASSLGRGPYNEQFF. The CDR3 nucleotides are TGTGCCAGCAGCTTGGGGCGGGGGCCTTACAATGAGCAGTTCTTC.

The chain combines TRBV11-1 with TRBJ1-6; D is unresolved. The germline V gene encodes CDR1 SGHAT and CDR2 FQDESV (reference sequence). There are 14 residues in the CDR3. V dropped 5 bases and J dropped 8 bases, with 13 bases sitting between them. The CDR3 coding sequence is TGTGCCAGCAGCACCGACATTTTTTATTCACCCCTCCACTTT. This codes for CASSTDIFYSPLHF. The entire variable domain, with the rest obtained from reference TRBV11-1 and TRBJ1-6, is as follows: EAEVAQSPRYKITEKSQAVAFWCDPISGHATLYWYRQILGQGPELLVQFQDESVVDDSQLPKDRFSAERLKGVDSTLKIQPAELGDSAMYLCASSTDIFYSPLHFGNGTRLTVT.

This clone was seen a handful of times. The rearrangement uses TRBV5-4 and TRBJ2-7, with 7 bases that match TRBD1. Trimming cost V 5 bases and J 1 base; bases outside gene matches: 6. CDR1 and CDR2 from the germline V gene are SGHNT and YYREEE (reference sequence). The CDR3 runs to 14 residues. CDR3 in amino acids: CASRDRDRSYEQYF. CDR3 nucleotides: TGTGCCAGCAGGGACCGGGACAGATCCTACGAGCAGTACTTC.

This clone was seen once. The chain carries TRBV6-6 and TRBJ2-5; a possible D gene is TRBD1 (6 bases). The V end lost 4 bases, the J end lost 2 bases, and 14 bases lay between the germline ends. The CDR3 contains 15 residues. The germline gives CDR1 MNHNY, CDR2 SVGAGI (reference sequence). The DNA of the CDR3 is TGTGCCAGCAGTTGGGACACGGGGTGGCAAGAGACCCAGTACTTC. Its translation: CASSWDTGWQETQYF.

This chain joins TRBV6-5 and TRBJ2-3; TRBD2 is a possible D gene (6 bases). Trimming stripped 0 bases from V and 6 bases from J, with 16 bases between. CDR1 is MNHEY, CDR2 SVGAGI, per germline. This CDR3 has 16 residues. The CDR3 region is CASSYSGAGLRDTQYF. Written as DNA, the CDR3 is TGTGCCAGCAGTTACTCGGGAGCGGGTCTGCGTGATACGCAGTATTTT.

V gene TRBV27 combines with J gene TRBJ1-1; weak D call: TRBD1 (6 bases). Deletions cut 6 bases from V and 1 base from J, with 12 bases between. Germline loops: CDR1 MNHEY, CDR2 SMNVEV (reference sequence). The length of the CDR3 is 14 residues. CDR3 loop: CASSSRTANTEAFF. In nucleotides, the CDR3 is TGTGCCAGCAGCTCGAGGACAGCGAACACTGAAGCTTTCTTT.

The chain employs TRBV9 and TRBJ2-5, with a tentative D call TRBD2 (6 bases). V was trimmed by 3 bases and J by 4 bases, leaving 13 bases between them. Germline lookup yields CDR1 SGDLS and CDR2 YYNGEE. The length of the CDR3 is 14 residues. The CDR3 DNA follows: TGTGCCAGCAGCGCCTTGGGAGCGGGAGAGACCCAGTACTTC. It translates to CASSALGAGETQYF. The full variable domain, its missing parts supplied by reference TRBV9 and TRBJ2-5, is DSGVTQTPKHLITATGQRVTLRCSPRSGDLSVYWYQQSLDQGLQFLIQYYNGEERAKGNILERFSAQQFPDLHSELNLSSLELGDSALYFCASSALGAGETQYFGPGTRLLVL.

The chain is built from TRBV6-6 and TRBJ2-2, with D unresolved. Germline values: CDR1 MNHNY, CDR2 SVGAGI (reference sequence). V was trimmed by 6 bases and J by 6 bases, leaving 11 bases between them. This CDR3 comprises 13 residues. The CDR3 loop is CASRMALPGELFF. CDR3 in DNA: TGTGCCAGCAGAATGGCCCTGCCCGGGGAGCTGTTTTTT.

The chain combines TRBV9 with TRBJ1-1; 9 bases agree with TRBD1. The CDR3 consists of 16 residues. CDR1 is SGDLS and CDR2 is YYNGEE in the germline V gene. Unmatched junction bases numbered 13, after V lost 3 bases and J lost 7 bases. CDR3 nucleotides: TGTGCCAGCAGCGAGTCGGTGGGACAGGGAAAGGGTGAAGCTTTCTTT. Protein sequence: CASSESVGQGKGEAFF.

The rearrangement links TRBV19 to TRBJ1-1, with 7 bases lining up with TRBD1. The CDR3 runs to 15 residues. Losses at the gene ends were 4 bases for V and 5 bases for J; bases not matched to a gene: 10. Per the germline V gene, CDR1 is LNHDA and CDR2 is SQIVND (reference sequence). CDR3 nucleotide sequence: TGTGCCAGTAGTACCCACAGGGGCAGGGAAACTGAAGCTTTCTTT. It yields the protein CASSTHRGRETEAFF.

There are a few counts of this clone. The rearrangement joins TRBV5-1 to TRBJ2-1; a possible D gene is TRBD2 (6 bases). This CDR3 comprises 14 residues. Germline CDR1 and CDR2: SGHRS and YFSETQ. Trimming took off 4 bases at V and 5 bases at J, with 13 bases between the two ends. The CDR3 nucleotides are TGCGCCAGCAGCGCCGGGACTTCCAACAATGAGCAGTTCTTC. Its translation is CASSAGTSNNEQFF.